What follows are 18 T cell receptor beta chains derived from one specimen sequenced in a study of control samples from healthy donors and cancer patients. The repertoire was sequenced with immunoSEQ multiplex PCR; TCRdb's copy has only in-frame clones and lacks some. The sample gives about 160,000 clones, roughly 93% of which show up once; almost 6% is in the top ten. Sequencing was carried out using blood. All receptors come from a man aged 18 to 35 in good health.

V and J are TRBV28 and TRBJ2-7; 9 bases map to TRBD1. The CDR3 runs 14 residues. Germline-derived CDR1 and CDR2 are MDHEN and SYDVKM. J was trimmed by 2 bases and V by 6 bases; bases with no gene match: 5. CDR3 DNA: TGTGCCAGCAGCTGGGACAGGGAGACCTACGAGCAGTACTTC. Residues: CASSWDRETYEQYF. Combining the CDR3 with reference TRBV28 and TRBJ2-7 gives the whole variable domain DVKVTQSSRYLVKRTGEKVFLECVQDMDHENMFWYRQDPGLGLRLIYFSYDVKMKEKGDIPEGYSVSREKKERFSLILESASTNQTSMYLCASSWDRETYEQYFGPGTRLTVT.

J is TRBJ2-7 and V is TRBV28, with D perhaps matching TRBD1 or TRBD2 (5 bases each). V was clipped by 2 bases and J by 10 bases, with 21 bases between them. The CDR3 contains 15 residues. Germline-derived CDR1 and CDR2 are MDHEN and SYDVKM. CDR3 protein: CASSLTWAGPSGQYF. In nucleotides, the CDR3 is TGTGCCAGCAGTTTAACCTGGGCAGGGCCCTCGGGACAGTACTTC. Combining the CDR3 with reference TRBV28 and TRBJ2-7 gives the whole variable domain DVKVTQSSRYLVKRTGEKVFLECVQDMDHENMFWYRQDPGLGLRLIYFSYDVKMKEKGDIPEGYSVSREKKERFSLILESASTNQTSMYLCASSLTWAGPSGQYFGPGTRLTVT.

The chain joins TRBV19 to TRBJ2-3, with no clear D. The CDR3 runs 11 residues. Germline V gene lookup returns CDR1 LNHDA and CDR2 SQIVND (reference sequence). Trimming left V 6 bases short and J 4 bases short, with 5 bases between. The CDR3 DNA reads TGTGCCAGTAGGACTTCAGATACGCAGTATTTT. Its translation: CASRTSDTQYF.

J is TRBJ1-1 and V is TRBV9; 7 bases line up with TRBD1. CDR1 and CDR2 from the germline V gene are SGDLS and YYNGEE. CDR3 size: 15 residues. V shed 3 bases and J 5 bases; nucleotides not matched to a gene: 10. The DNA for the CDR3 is TGTGCCAGCAGCGCAGAGGGGGCCGCAGGGACTGAAGCTTTCTTT. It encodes CASSAEGAAGTEAFF.

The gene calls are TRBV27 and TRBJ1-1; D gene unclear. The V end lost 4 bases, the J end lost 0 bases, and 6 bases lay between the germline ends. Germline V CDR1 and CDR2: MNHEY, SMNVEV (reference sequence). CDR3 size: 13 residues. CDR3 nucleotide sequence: TGTGCCAGCAGTTATACGATGAACACTGAAGCTTTCTTT. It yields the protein CASSYTMNTEAFF.

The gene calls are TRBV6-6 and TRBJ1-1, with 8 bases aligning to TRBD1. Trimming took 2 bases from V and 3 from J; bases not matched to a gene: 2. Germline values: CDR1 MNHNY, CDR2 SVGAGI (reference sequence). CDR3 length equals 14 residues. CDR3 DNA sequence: TGTGCCAGCAGTTACCCAGGGGGCCACACTGAAGCTTTCTTT. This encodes CASSYPGGHTEAFF.

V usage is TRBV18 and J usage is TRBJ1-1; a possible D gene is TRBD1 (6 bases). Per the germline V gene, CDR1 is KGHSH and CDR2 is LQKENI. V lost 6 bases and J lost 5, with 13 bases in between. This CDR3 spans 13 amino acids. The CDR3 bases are TGTGCCAGCTCGGTGGGGGCTAATACTGAAGCTTTCTTT. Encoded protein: CASSVGANTEAFF.

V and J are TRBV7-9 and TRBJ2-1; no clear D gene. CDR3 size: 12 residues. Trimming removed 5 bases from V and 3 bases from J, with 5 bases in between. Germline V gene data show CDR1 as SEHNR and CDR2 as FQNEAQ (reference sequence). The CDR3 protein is CASSHLYNEQFF. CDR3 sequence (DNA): TGTGCCAGCAGCCATCTCTACAATGAGCAGTTCTTC. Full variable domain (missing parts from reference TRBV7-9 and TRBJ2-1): DTGVSQNPRHKITKRGQNVTFRCDPISEHNRLYWYRQTLGQGPEFLTYFQNEAQLEKSRLLSDRFSAERPKGSFSTLEIQRTEQGDSAMYLCASSHLYNEQFFGPGTRLTVL.

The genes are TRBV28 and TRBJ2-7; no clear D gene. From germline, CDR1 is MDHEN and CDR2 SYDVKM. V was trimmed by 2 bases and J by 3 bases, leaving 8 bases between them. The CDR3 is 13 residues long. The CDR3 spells CASSLAQNYEQYF. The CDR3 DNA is TGTGCCAGCAGTTTAGCTCAAAACTACGAGCAGTACTTC. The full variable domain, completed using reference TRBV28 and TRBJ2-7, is DVKVTQSSRYLVKRTGEKVFLECVQDMDHENMFWYRQDPGLGLRLIYFSYDVKMKEKGDIPEGYSVSREKKERFSLILESASTNQTSMYLCASSLAQNYEQYFGPGTRLTVT.

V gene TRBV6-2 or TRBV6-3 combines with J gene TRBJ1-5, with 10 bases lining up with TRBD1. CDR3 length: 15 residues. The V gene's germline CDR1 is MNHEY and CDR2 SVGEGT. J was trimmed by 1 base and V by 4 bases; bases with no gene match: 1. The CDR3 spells CASSSDRGSNQPQHF. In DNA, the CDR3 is TGTGCCAGCAGTTCGGACAGGGGGAGCAATCAGCCCCAGCATTTT.

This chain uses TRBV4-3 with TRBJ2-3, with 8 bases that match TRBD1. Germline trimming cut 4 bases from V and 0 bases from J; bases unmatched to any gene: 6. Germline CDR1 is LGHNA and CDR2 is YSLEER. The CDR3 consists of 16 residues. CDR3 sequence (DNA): TGCGCCAGCAGCCGCAGGGGGCGAACTAGCACAGATACGCAGTATTTT. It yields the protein CASSRRGRTSTDTQYF.

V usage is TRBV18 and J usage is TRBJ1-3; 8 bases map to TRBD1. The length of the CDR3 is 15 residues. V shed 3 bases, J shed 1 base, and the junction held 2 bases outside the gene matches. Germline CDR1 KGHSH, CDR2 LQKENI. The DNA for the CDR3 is TGTGCCAGCTCACCCGACAGGGGATCTGGAAACACCATATATTTT. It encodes CASSPDRGSGNTIYF.

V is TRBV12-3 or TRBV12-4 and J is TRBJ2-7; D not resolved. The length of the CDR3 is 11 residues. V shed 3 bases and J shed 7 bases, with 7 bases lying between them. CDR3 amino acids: CASSFKSEQYF. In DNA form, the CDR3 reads TGTGCCAGCAGTTTCAAGTCGGAGCAGTACTTC.

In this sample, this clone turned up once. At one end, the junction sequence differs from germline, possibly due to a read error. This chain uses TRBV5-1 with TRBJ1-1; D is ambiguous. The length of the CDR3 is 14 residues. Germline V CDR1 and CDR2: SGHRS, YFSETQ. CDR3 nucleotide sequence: TGCGCCAGTAGCTTGGGAGGGAGGTCCACTGAAGCTTTCTTT. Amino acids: CASSLGGRSTEAFF.

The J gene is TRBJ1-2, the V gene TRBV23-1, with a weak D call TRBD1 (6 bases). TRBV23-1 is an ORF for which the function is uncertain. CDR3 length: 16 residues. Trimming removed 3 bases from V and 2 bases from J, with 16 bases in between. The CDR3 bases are TGCGCCAGCAGTCATAATGGCAGGGGCCCCAACTATGGCTACACCTTC. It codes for CASSHNGRGPNYGYTF.

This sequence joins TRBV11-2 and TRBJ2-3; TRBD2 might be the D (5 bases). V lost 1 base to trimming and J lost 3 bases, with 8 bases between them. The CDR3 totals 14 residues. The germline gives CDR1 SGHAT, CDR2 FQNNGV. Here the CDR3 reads CASSLVIATDTQYF. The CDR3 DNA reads TGTGCCAGCAGCTTAGTGATAGCGACAGATACGCAGTATTTT. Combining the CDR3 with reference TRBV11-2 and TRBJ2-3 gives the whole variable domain EAGVAQSPRYKIIEKRQSVAFWCNPISGHATLYWYQQILGQGPKLLIQFQNNGVVDDSQLPKDRFSAERLKGVDSTLKIQPAKLEDSAVYLCASSLVIATDTQYFGPGTRLTVL.

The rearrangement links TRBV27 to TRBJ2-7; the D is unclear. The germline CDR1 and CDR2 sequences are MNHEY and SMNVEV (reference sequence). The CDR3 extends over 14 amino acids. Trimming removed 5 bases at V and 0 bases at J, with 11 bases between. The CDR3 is CASSPGGSSYEQYF. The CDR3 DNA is TGTGCCAGCAGTCCCGGCGGCAGCTCCTACGAGCAGTACTTC.

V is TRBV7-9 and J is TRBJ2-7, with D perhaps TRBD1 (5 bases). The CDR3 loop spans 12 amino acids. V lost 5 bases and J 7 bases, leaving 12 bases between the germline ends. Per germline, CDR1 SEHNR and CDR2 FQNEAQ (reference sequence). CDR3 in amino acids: CASSPRRGEQYF. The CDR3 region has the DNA TGTGCCAGCAGCCCCCGAAGGGGTGAGCAGTACTTC. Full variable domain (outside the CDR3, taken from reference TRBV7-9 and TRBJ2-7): DTGVSQNPRHKITKRGQNVTFRCDPISEHNRLYWYRQTLGQGPEFLTYFQNEAQLEKSRLLSDRFSAERPKGSFSTLEIQRTEQGDSAMYLCASSPRRGEQYFGPGTRLTVT.